Presented here are 10 T cell receptor beta chains from one specimen sequenced in a study of blood T cell repertoires in COVID-19. Assay used: immunoSEQ multiplex PCR; TCRdb lists only in-frame clones, some missing. The table has about 110,000 clones, under 90% seen once. The sample was peripheral blood. The receptor source for this set is a woman aged 55-69 years with acute or convalescent COVID-19.

The V gene is TRBV24-1, the J gene TRBJ2-2, with TRBD2 as a possible D gene (5 bases). V lost 5 bases and J lost 2, with 17 bases in between. Germline V gives CDR1 KGHDR, CDR2 SFDVKD. CDR3 size: 17 residues. CDR3 sequence reads: CATSAGGWVENTGELFF. The CDR3 DNA is TGTGCCACCAGTGCCGGCGGGTGGGTTGAAAACACCGGGGAGCTGTTTTTT.

The chain recombines TRBV10-3 with TRBJ2-7; 8 bases are shared with TRBD1. The V gene's germline CDR1 is ENHRY and CDR2 SYGVKD. The CDR3 is made up of 16 amino acids. Trimming at V came to 4 bases and at J to 5 bases, leaving 13 bases not matched to a gene. Here the CDR3 reads CAISGAPGGPSDEQYF. CDR3 DNA: TGTGCCATCAGTGGGGCCCCAGGGGGCCCTTCGGACGAGCAGTACTTC.

The chain employs TRBV7-9 and TRBJ1-6, with 11 positions matching TRBD1. Germline V CDR1 and CDR2: SEHNR, FQNEAQ (reference sequence). J was trimmed by 4 bases and V by 3 bases; bases with no gene match: 5. The CDR3 spans 17 residues. The CDR3 DNA follows: TGTGCCAGCAGCTTGGAGGACAGGGGGCCATATAATTCACCCCTCCACTTT. Amino acids: CASSLEDRGPYNSPLHF.

The rearrangement links TRBV6-6 to TRBJ1-2; D possibly corresponds to TRBD1 (6 bases). The V end lost 4 bases, the J end lost 8 bases, and 17 bases lay between the germline ends. CDR3 size: 14 residues. Germline V gene sequence: CDR1 MNHNY, CDR2 SVGAGI (reference sequence). CDR3 amino acids: CASSLEQGIGGYTF. The CDR3 DNA reads TGTGCCAGCAGTTTAGAACAGGGAATCGGCGGCTACACCTTC.

This clone was counted a single time. This chain links TRBV7-7 with TRBJ2-1; the match to TRBD2 covers 7 bases. The germline gives CDR1 SSHAT, CDR2 FNYEAQ (reference sequence). Trimming removed 5 bases from V and 3 bases from J; junction bases left unmatched: 10. This CDR3 is 16 amino acids long. The DNA for the CDR3 is TGTGCCAGCAGCCCCCGAACCGGGACTAACTACAATGAGCAGTTCTTC. Its protein product is CASSPRTGTNYNEQFF.

The chain joins TRBV5-1 to TRBJ2-7; weak D call: TRBD1 (6 bases). This CDR3 comprises 14 residues. Between the trimmed V and J ends, which lost 4 bases and 2 bases, there was a span of 13 bases. In germline, CDR1 is SGHRS, CDR2 YFSETQ. The CDR3 DNA reads TGCGCCAGCAGCGATCCTGGGACAACCTACGAGCAGTACTTC. As protein: CASSDPGTTYEQYF.

This clone was seen once. CDR3 bases: TGTGCCAGCAGCCAAGATTCAGCAGGGGGAGGCTACACCTTC. Its protein product is CASSQDSAGGGYTF. The rearrangement uses TRBV3-1 (or the pseudogene TRBV3-2) and TRBJ1-2; 7 bases match TRBD1. Germline V gene data show CDR1 as LGHDT and CDR2 as YNNKEL (reference sequence). Trimming at V came to 0 bases and at J to 8 bases, leaving 6 bases not matched to a gene. CDR3 length: 14 amino acids.

This chain uses TRBV27 with TRBJ1-1; 7 bases match TRBD1. The CDR3 length is 14 residues. The germline CDR1 and CDR2 sequences are MNHEY and SMNVEV (reference sequence). The trim removed 6 bases at V and 2 bases at J, leaving 6 bases unmatched. As DNA, the CDR3 is TGTGCCAGCAGAGGGGGACAGTTAAACACTGAAGCTTTCTTT. Translation: CASRGGQLNTEAFF.

The CDR3, as DNA: TGTGCCAGCAGCTTTGACCGGGATTCACCCCTCCACTTT. It encodes CASSFDRDSPLHF. The gene calls are TRBV7-9 and TRBJ1-6; no clear D gene. Trimming stripped 3 bases from V and 8 bases from J, with 8 bases between. The germline CDR1 and CDR2 sequences are SEHNR and FQNEAQ (reference sequence). The CDR3 extends over 13 amino acids.

V is TRBV12-5 and J is TRBJ2-5; 12 nucleotides line up with TRBD2. The CDR3 runs to 16 residues. From germline, CDR1 is LGHNT and CDR2 FRNRAP. V was clipped by 1 base and J by 4 bases; unmatched bases: 4. For the CDR3, the DNA is TGTGCTAGTGGTTTGGATCTAGCGGGGGGGCCAGAGACCCAGTACTTC. Translated: CASGLDLAGGPETQYF.